This T cell receptor beta chain originates from a study of blood T cells in healthy people across ages. For the second PCR, which ran for roughly 6 to 11 cycles, a sample-barcoded 5' primer and a J-beta primer mix were used. TCRdb re-analysed the 5' RACE reads in MiXCR, keeping a single row per CDR3 protein. Counted here are 380,000 or so distinct CDR3 sequences, roughly half occurring once; the ten biggest clones make up roughly 51%. Germline V CDR1 and CDR2: MNHEY, SVGEGT. CDR3 length equals 11 residues. V was pared by 5 bases and J by 6 bases, with 7 bases between. The study, taken as a whole, reports: TCR beta diversity per million T cells fell roughly linearly with age.

For this clonotype: Its antigen is unknown.

This TCR came from a man in his sixties in good health. The material sequenced was blood. This chain joins TRBV6-2 or TRBV6-3 and TRBJ1-1; D is possibly TRBD1 (5 bases). The CDR3 protein is CASSQGAEAFF. CDR3 coding DNA: TGTGCCAGCAGTCAGGGAGCTGAAGCTTTCTTT.